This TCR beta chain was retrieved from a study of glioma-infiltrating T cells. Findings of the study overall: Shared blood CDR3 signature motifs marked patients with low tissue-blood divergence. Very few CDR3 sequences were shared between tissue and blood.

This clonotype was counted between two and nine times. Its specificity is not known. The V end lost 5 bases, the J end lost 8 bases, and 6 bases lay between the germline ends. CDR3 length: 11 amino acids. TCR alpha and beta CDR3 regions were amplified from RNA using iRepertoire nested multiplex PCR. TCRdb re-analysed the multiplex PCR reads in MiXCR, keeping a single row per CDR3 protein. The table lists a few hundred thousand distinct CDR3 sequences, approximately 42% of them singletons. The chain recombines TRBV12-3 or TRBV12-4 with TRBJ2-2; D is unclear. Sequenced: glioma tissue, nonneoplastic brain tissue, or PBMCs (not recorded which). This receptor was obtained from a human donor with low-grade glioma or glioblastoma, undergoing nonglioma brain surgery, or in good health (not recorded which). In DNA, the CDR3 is TGTGCCAGCAGTAATAGGGGGGAGCTGTTTTTT. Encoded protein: CASSNRGELFF.